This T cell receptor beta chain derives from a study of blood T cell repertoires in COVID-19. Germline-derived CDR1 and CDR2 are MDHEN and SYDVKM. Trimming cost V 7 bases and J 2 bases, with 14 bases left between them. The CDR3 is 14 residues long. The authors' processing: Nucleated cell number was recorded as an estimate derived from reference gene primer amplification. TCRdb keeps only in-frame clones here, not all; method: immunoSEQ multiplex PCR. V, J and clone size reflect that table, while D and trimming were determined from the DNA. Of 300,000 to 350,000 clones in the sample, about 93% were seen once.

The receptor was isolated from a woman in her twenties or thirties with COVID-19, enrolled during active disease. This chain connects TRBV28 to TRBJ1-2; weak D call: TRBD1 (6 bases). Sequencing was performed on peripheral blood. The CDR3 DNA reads TGTGCCAGCAATCCACAGGGCCCCAACTATGGCTACACCTTC. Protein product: CASNPQGPNYGYTF.